The 19 T cell receptor beta chains given below trace back to one sample, sequenced in a study of blood T cell repertoires in COVID-19. The data were produced by immunoSEQ multiplex PCR, yet TCRdb's version contains in-frame clones alone and is incomplete. The sample shows 61,000 or so clones, 65% to 85% of them seen only once. Sequencing was performed on peripheral blood. These receptors were collected from a woman in her sixties or seventies with acute or convalescent COVID-19.

This chain joins TRBV5-4 and TRBJ2-7; a possible D gene is TRBD1 (6 bases). This CDR3 has 15 amino acids. CDR1 and CDR2 from the germline V gene are SGHNT and YYREEE (reference sequence). The germline V and J ends were trimmed by 2 bases and 5 bases, with 17 bases remaining between them. The CDR3 coding sequence is TGTGCCAGCAGCTTACAGGGACCTAGTTCTGACGAGCAGTACTTC. It is translated as CASSLQGPSSDEQYF.

The sample holds a few counts of this clone. The chain couples TRBV7-9 to TRBJ1-4, with D possibly TRBD1 on 5 matching bases. CDR1 is SEHNR, CDR2 FQNEAQ, per germline (reference sequence). The CDR3 length is 14 residues. The V end lost 5 bases, the J end lost 2 bases, and 9 bases lay between the germline ends. The CDR3: CASSPRQTNEKLFF. The CDR3 DNA is TGTGCCAGCAGCCCACGACAGACTAATGAAAAACTGTTTTTT.

This clone showed up just once. This chain connects TRBV9 to TRBJ1-3; D is unresolved. Trimming shortened V by 7 bases and J by 0 bases, and 11 bases separated the two germline ends. CDR1 and CDR2 (germline): SGDLS, YYNGEE. The CDR3 extends over 14 amino acids. Here the CDR3 DNA reads TGTGCCAGCGGGGAGGTAAACTCTGGAAACACCATATATTTT. Its protein product is CASGEVNSGNTIYF.

The chain joins TRBV28 to TRBJ1-5; TRBD1 agrees at 9 bases. Trimming took 5 bases from V and 6 from J; bases not matched to a gene: 8. The CDR3 sequence is 15 residues long. Germline V gene lookup returns CDR1 MDHEN and CDR2 SYDVKM. This CDR3 is CASSGGQGGRQPQHF. In nucleotides, the CDR3 is TGTGCCAGCAGTGGGGGACAGGGCGGACGTCAGCCCCAGCATTTT.

This chain uses TRBV2 with TRBJ2-5; 7 bases are a match to TRBD2. The germline CDR1 and CDR2 sequences are SNHLY and FYNNEI. The CDR3 consists of 15 residues. V shed 4 bases and J 5 bases; nucleotides not matched to a gene: 10. CDR3 coding DNA: TGTGCCAGCAGTGGATCTGGGGGGGGACGGGAGACCCAGTACTTC. The encoded protein is CASSGSGGGRETQYF.

The J gene is TRBJ1-2, the V gene TRBV4-2, with TRBD1 identical over 7 bases. The CDR3 consists of 15 residues. The V and J ends lost 0 bases and 8 bases, in that order; junction bases with no gene match: 9. Per germline, CDR1 LGHNA and CDR2 YNFKEQ. The DNA for the CDR3 is TGTGCCAGCAGCCAAGATATGACAGGGAGGCGCGGCTACACCTTC. Translation gives CASSQDMTGRRGYTF.

This chain connects TRBV5-4 to TRBJ2-5; 8 bases align to TRBD1. Germline CDR1 SGHNT, CDR2 YYREEE (reference sequence). This CDR3 is 16 amino acids long. V lost 4 bases and J lost 2; bases outside the gene matches: 10. The chain's CDR3 is CASSITGTGIQETQYF. The CDR3 bases are TGTGCCAGCAGCATAACCGGGACAGGTATTCAAGAGACCCAGTACTTC.

The rearrangement links TRBV6-5 to TRBJ2-1; 10 nucleotides match TRBD2. With V trimmed by 6 bases and J by 9 bases, 11 bases remained unmatched. Per the germline V gene, CDR1 is MNHEY and CDR2 is SVGAGI. The length of the CDR3 is 15 residues. CDR3 sequence (DNA): TGTGCCAGCAGAACAAGCGGGGGGGCCATCGGTGAGCAGTTCTTC. Protein sequence: CASRTSGGAIGEQFF.

The chain recombines TRBV6-5 with TRBJ1-6, with TRBD1 matching over 7 bases. Losses at the gene ends were 5 bases for V and 5 bases for J; bases not matched to a gene: 6. Per germline, CDR1 MNHEY and CDR2 SVGAGI. The CDR3 has 15 amino acids. The CDR3 bases are TGTGCCAGCAGTAGCACAGGGGTCCATAATTCACCCCTCCACTTT. Amino acid sequence: CASSSTGVHNSPLHF.

Many counts were recorded for this clone. CDR3 nucleotide sequence: TGTGCCAGCAGCTTAGCAGAGGTTGTCGGGAGCCAGAACACTGAAGCTTTCTTT. Translation gives CASSLAEVVGSQNTEAFF. The V gene is TRBV11-3, the J gene TRBJ1-1; unclear D gene. CDR3 length equals 18 residues. V dropped 1 base and J dropped 1 base, with 19 bases sitting between them. Germline V gives CDR1 SGHNT, CDR2 YENEEA.

This clone was counted once. The chain links TRBV7-6 to TRBJ1-1, with a tentative D call TRBD1 (5 bases). CDR3 size: 13 residues. The V end was cut by 4 bases, the J end by 1 base, with 7 bases between. Germline V CDR1 and CDR2: SGHVS, FNYEAQ. CDR3: CASSSGQNTEAFF. DNA for the CDR3: TGTGCCAGCAGCTCAGGACAGAACACTGAAGCTTTCTTT. Supplemented by reference TRBV7-6 and TRBJ1-1, the full variable domain reads GAGVSQSPRYKVTKRGQDVALRCDPISGHVSLYWYRQALGQGPEFLTYFNYEAQQDKSGLPNDRFSAERPEGSISTLTIQRTEQRDSAMYRCASSSGQNTEAFFGQGTRLTVV.

The chain has TRBV2 and TRBJ1-2, with D perhaps TRBD1 (5 bases). The CDR3 contains 12 residues. The germline V and J ends were trimmed by 0 bases and 8 bases, with 7 bases remaining between them. Germline CDR1 is SNHLY and CDR2 is FYNNEI. The CDR3 coding sequence is TGTGCCAGCAGTGAAGCGGGGCACGGCTACACCTTC. Translated: CASSEAGHGYTF.

This clone was counted ten times or more. V usage is TRBV5-4 and J usage is TRBJ2-3, with 12 bases matching TRBD2. The germline V gene encodes CDR1 SGHNT and CDR2 YYREEE (reference sequence). The CDR3 contains 19 residues. V was clipped by 2 bases and J by 1 base; unmatched bases: 11. This chain's CDR3 is CASSFSLAGGLSGTDTQYF. As DNA, the CDR3 is TGTGCCAGCAGCTTTTCCCTAGCGGGGGGGCTGTCGGGCACAGATACGCAGTATTTT.

In its sample, this clone was seen a few times. CDR3 sequence (DNA): TGTGCCAGCAGCAACAGGGCCGGGGAGCTGTTTTTT. Its protein is CASSNRAGELFF. The V gene is TRBV4-2, the J gene TRBJ2-2; the D gene is possibly TRBD1 (6 bases). The germline V gene encodes CDR1 LGHNA and CDR2 YNFKEQ. The germline V and J ends were trimmed by 5 bases and 6 bases, with 7 bases remaining between them. The CDR3 runs 12 residues.

This chain connects TRBV29-1 to TRBJ2-1; 7 bases match TRBD1. V lost 4 bases to trimming and J lost 6 bases; unmatched junction nucleotides: 9. The CDR3 has 14 residues. Germline V gene data show CDR1 as SQVTM and CDR2 as ANQGSEA. The CDR3 DNA sequence: TGCAGCGTTGTACAGGACGGACAGGCCAATGAGCAGTTCTTC. Translated: CSVVQDGQANEQFF.

This clone was recorded once. The chain employs TRBV7-3 and TRBJ2-3; 8 bases agree with TRBD2. The length of the CDR3 is 15 residues. V shed 2 bases, J shed 0 bases, and the junction held 1 base outside the gene matches. CDR1 and CDR2 (germline): SGHTA, FQGTGA. The CDR3, as DNA: TGTGCCAGCAGCTTAGCGGGGGGCAGCACAGATACGCAGTATTTT. Its protein product is CASSLAGGSTDTQYF.

V usage is TRBV30 and J usage is TRBJ2-2; 8 positions agree with TRBD2. The V gene end was trimmed by 3 bases and the J gene end by 6 bases; junction bases not matched to a gene: 3. Germline CDR1 and CDR2: GTSNPN and SVGIG (reference sequence). There are 13 residues in the CDR3. In DNA form, the CDR3 reads TGTGCCTGGAGCCAGCGGGGGCCCGGGGAGCTGTTTTTT. The encoded protein is CAWSQRGPGELFF.

J is TRBJ1-1 and V is TRBV3-1 (or the pseudogene TRBV3-2), with D hard to call. Looked up from germline, CDR1 is LGHDT and CDR2 is YNNKEL (reference sequence). The V end was cut by 3 bases, the J end by 4 bases, with 6 bases between. This CDR3 spans 12 amino acids. The CDR3: CASSHEGTEAFF. The CDR3 DNA reads TGTGCCAGCAGCCATGAGGGCACTGAAGCTTTCTTT.

This clone was found a few times. This rearrangement joins TRBV6-4 to TRBJ2-7, with 10 nucleotides matching TRBD1. V gave up 2 bases and J gave up 6 bases; unmatched junction bases: 13. CDR3 length: 17 residues. Germline CDR1 is MRHNA and CDR2 is SNTAGT. CDR3 sequence (DNA): TGTGCCAGCAGTGACGACCGGGGAGGACAGGGGGTGGGCGAGCAGTACTTC. Protein product: CASSDDRGGQGVGEQYF.